The 25 T cell receptor beta chains reported below all come from one sample, sequenced in a study of CD8+ T cells in alopecia areata. Cells that came from pooled cutaneous lymph nodes were sorted using CD4, CD8alpha, NKG2D, NKG2ACE and other markers. Investigators isolated RNA and reverse transcribed it into cDNA to act as the sequencing template. The repertoire was sequenced with immunoSEQ multiplex PCR; TCRdb's copy has only in-frame clones and lacks some. The sample has 270,000 or so clones, none seen only once. Input material: CD4+ T cells sorted from a lymph node. These receptors were collected from a C3H/HeJ mouse with alopecia areata. The strain's MHC: H2-k.

In the case of this clone: The genes and germline here are from mouse. The read ends 4 residues early relative to the CDR3; the germline J gene fills the gap. Other nucleotide sequences in the sample specify the same CDR3. The V call is TRBV1, the J call TRBJ2-5, with a possible D match to TRBD1 (6 bases). In germline, CDR1 is NSQYPW, CDR2 LRSPGD (reference sequence). The CDR3 sequence is 14 residues long. CDR3 protein: CTCSADRGLDTQYF. The part of the CDR3 DNA that was read is TGCACCTGCAGTGCAGACAGGGGTCTCGAC.

This clone was counted many times. All gene names here are mouse names. The read gets to within 4 residues of the CDR3 end, and the germline J gene fills in the rest. The same CDR3 can be traced to other DNA sequences in this sample. The chain employs TRBV1 and TRBJ2-1; 10 nucleotides match TRBD2. V shed 0 bases and J 3 bases; nucleotides not matched to a gene: 2. The CDR3 consists of 16 residues. Germline lookup yields CDR1 NSQYPW and CDR2 LRSPGD (reference sequence). The CDR3: CTCSADWGGAYAEQFF. The DNA read from the CDR3 is TGCACCTGCAGTGCAGACTGGGGGGGCGCCTATGCT. The full variable domain, completed using reference TRBV1 and TRBJ2-1, is VTLLEQNPRWRLVPRGQAVNLRCILKNSQYPWMSWYQQDLQKQLQWLFTLRSPGDKEVKSLPGADYLATRVTDTELRLQVANMSQGRTLYCTCSADWGGAYAEQFFGPGTRLTVL.

Turning to this clone: Gene names follow the mouse nomenclature. The sequenced fragment ends 4 residues before the CDR3 boundary, so the rest is inferred from the germline J gene. This rearrangement joins TRBV13-1 to TRBJ2-3; tentative D call: TRBD1 (5 bases). The ends were cut back, 1 base at V and 0 bases at J, with 9 bases in the middle. The CDR3 runs 15 residues. The germline gives CDR1 NSHNY, CDR2 SYGAGN. The CDR3 spells CASSDYQGSAETLYF. The CDR3 DNA, read in part, is TGTGCCAGCAGTGATTATCAGGGTAGTGCAGAA.

This clone was found a few times. Germline and genes: mouse. The read terminates 4 residues before the CDR3 end, so the remaining end is supplied by the germline J gene. The rearrangement links TRBV19 to TRBJ2-7; 9 bases agree with TRBD2. The CDR3 totals 14 residues. In germline, CDR1 is FNHDT, CDR2 SITEND (reference sequence). The CDR3 DNA, read in part, is TGTGCCAGCACCTCCAGACTGGGGGTTTAT. Encoded protein: CASTSRLGVY. The complete CDR3 protein is CASTSRLGVYEQYF.

This clone was counted only a few times. Mouse gene names and germline throughout. The read falls 4 residues short of the CDR3 end, and the missing part is taken from the germline J gene. J is TRBJ2-1 and V is TRBV13-1, with 8 positions matching TRBD1. The CDR3 sequence is 14 residues long. The germline gives CDR1 NSHNY, CDR2 SYGAGN. J gave up 6 bases and V 3 bases, and 5 bases lay outside the gene matches. CDR3 residues: CASSVTGVGAEQFF. CDR3 DNA, as far as it was read: TGTGCCAGCAGTGTGACAGGGGTGGGTGCT.

Points on this clone: With a much larger clone just one base away, this may be a read error. Any gene name here is a mouse gene name. The read ends 4 residues early relative to the CDR3; the germline J gene fills the gap. Other DNA sequences in the same sample also yield this CDR3. The rearrangement joins TRBV19 to TRBJ2-7; 10 bases line up with TRBD2. Germline V lookup: CDR1 FNHDT, CDR2 SITEND (reference sequence). There are 13 residues in the CDR3. CDR3 DNA (partial): TGTGCCAGCAGTCCGGACTGGGGGTAT. Translated: CASSPDWGY. The complete CDR3 reads CASSPDWGYEQYF.

Notes on this clone: Here the gene names and germline are mouse. The read is 4 residues too short to cover the CDR3 end, so that end is filled in from the germline J gene. V is TRBV13-1 and J is TRBJ2-3; D might be TRBD1 (6 bases). Germline V lookup: CDR1 NSHNY, CDR2 SYGAGN. Trimming took 3 bases from V and 1 from J, leaving 15 bases between them. The CDR3 totals 16 residues. Incomplete CDR3 DNA: TGTGCCAGCAGTGTAACAGGGTCTGAGGGTGCAGAA. Translation: CASSVTGSEGAE. The complete CDR3 reads CASSVTGSEGAETLYF.

This clone occurred a few times. Here the gene names and germline are mouse. The DNA ends 4 residues before the CDR3 does, and the rest of the CDR3 is filled in from the germline J gene. The same CDR3 also results from other DNA sequences found in this sample. This rearrangement joins TRBV19 to TRBJ2-5; D may be TRBD1 (5 bases). From germline, CDR1 is FNHDT and CDR2 SITEND (reference sequence). The CDR3 has 13 amino acids. CDR3 sequence: CASSIDRKDTQYF. The sequenced part of the CDR3 DNA is TGTGCCAGCAGTATAGACAGGAAAGAC.

This clone showed up just a few times. Mouse names are used for the genes. The read comes to an end 4 residues before the CDR3 does, leaving the germline J gene to fill in the end. Other DNA sequences from this sample encode an identical CDR3 as well. The chain combines TRBV13-1 with TRBJ1-1, with D possibly matching TRBD1 (6 bases). Trimming stripped 0 bases from V and 2 bases from J, with 11 bases between. The germline V gene encodes CDR1 NSHNY and CDR2 SYGAGN. CDR3 length: 15 amino acids. The CDR3 is CASSDARGGNTEVFF. CDR3 bases read: TGTGCCAGCAGTGATGCCAGGGGAGGCAACACA.

Notes on this clone: The gene names here belong to mouse. Sequencing ends 4 residues short of the CDR3 end; the germline J gene provides the rest. The chain combines TRBV29 with TRBJ2-7, with 11 nucleotides matching TRBD1. Germline lookup yields CDR1 MSHET and CDR2 SYDVDS. There are 13 residues in the CDR3. CDR3 residues: CASNGTGGNEQYF. The covered CDR3 bases are TGTGCTAGCAACGGGACAGGGGGAAAT.

This clone has just a few counts. Mouse names are used for the genes. The sequenced fragment ends 4 residues before the CDR3 boundary, so the rest is inferred from the germline J gene. The chain couples TRBV5 to TRBJ2-2; 9 nucleotides agree with TRBD2. V lost 4 bases and J lost 0; bases outside the gene matches: 3. The CDR3 has 16 amino acids. Per the germline V gene, CDR1 is LGHNA and CDR2 is YNLKQL (reference sequence). CDR3: CASSPRDWANTGQLYF. Incomplete CDR3 DNA: TGTGCCAGCAGCCCCCGGGACTGGGCAAACACCGGG.

Points on this clone: The gene symbols are mouse symbols. With the read ending 4 residues before the CDR3 end, the germline J gene is used to fill in that end. The rearrangement links TRBV13-1 to TRBJ2-7; the D gene is possibly TRBD1 (6 bases). Germline-derived CDR1 and CDR2 are NSHNY and SYGAGN. V was trimmed by 0 bases and J by 3 bases, leaving 7 bases between them. There are 13 residues in the CDR3. The CDR3 sequence is CASSDETGYEQYF. CDR3 bases read: TGTGCCAGCAGTGATGAGACAGGCTAT.

This clone was observed a few times. Genes and germline are mouse. The sequence runs out 4 residues before the end of the CDR3; the remainder is reconstructed from the germline J gene. This chain links TRBV19 with TRBJ2-4, with 9 bases matching TRBD2. The germline CDR1 and CDR2 sequences are FNHDT and SITEND (reference sequence). The V gene end was trimmed by 5 bases and the J gene end by 3 bases; junction bases not matched to a gene: 7. The CDR3 is 15 residues long. CDR3 bases read: TGTGCCAGCAGCCCGGGACTGGGAGGGCAAAAC. Translating gives CASSPGLGGQN. The CDR3 reads in full as CASSPGLGGQNTLYF.

A word on this clone: All gene names here are mouse names. Read data end 4 residues before the CDR3 end; the end is taken from the germline J gene. In the same sample, other DNA sequences code for this CDR3. The chain joins TRBV19 to TRBJ2-1, with 7 positions matching TRBD1. The CDR3 is 12 residues long. After removal of 8 bases from V and 3 bases from J, the junction contained 2 bases not matched to a gene. CDR1 and CDR2 from the germline V gene are FNHDT and SITEND (reference sequence). CDR3 residues: CASRQGYAEQFF. The covered CDR3 bases are TGTGCCAGTAGACAGGGCTATGCT.

A remark on this clone: Genes and germline are mouse. The read falls 4 residues short of the CDR3 end, and the missing part is taken from the germline J gene. V gene TRBV1 combines with J gene TRBJ2-2; TRBD1 matches at 7 bases. The CDR3 spans 16 residues. Germline V gives CDR1 NSQYPW, CDR2 LRSPGD (reference sequence). With V trimmed by 1 base and J by 2 bases, 4 bases remained unmatched. CDR3 protein: CTCSAGPTGNTGQLYF. CDR3 bases read: TGCACCTGCAGTGCAGGCCCGACAGGGAACACCGGG.

Points on this clone: Gene and germline names: mouse. The read gets to within 4 residues of the CDR3 end, and the germline J gene fills in the rest. The chain has TRBV13-1 and TRBJ1-2; 8 nucleotides line up with TRBD1. The trim removed 3 bases at V and 1 base at J, leaving 5 bases unmatched. CDR1 and CDR2 (germline): NSHNY, SYGAGN. There are 15 residues in the CDR3. CDR3 sequence reads: CASSARTGKNSDYTF. The CDR3 bases that were read are TGTGCCAGCAGTGCCCGGACAGGGAAAAACTCC.

This clone was picked up a small number of times. The gene symbols are mouse symbols. The CDR3 extends 4 residues past the end of the read, so its final part is completed from the germline J gene. Additional DNA sequences in this sample encode the identical CDR3. V gene TRBV5 combines with J gene TRBJ2-2; D perhaps matches TRBD1 (5 bases). Germline CDR1 reads LGHNA; CDR2 reads YNLKQL (reference sequence). Deletions cut 4 bases from V and 1 base from J, with 7 bases between. CDR3 length: 14 amino acids. Here the CDR3 reads CASSLDRNTGQLYF. The CDR3 DNA, read in part, is TGTGCCAGCAGCCTCGACAGAAACACCGGG.

As to this clone: The gene names here belong to mouse. The CDR3 sequence: CASSDAQSQDTQYF. The DNA read from the CDR3 is TGTGCCAGCAGTGATGCACAGAGCCAAGAC. This chain links TRBV13-3 with TRBJ2-5; D not resolved. The CDR3 end falls 4 residues outside the read, so it is completed with the germline J gene. V lost 0 bases to trimming and J lost 2 bases, with 7 bases between them. The CDR3 is made up of 14 amino acids. CDR1 and CDR2 (germline): NNHDY, SYVADS.

About this clone: Gene names follow the mouse nomenclature. The read is 4 residues too short to cover the CDR3 end, so that end is filled in from the germline J gene. The chain carries TRBV13-2 and TRBJ1-1; the match to TRBD1 covers 7 bases. The trim removed 0 bases at V and 1 base at J, leaving 3 bases unmatched. Germline CDR1 NNHNN, CDR2 SYGAGS (reference sequence). This CDR3 region has 15 residues. The DNA read from the CDR3 is TGTGCCAGCGGTGATGTATGGACAGGAAACACA. Its protein is CASGDVWTGNT. The full CDR3 protein reads CASGDVWTGNTEVFF.

As to this clone: Mouse gene names apply. The read halts 4 residues ahead of the CDR3 end, with the missing end drawn from the germline J gene. Within the sample, other DNA sequences also encode this same CDR3. V and J are TRBV13-3 and TRBJ2-1; D call uncertain. Germline V gene lookup returns CDR1 NNHDY and CDR2 SYVADS. The V end was cut by 4 bases, the J end by 4 bases, with 3 bases between. The CDR3 loop spans 11 amino acids. Incomplete CDR3 DNA: TGTGCCAGCAGTCTGTATGCT. Its protein is CASSLYA. The whole CDR3 protein is CASSLYAEQFF.

This clone was counted a few times. Gene and germline names: mouse. The CDR3 goes on 4 residues after the read ends, and that part is filled in from the germline J gene. The V call is TRBV13-1, the J call TRBJ2-1, with 7 bases matching TRBD2. Per the germline V gene, CDR1 is NSHNY and CDR2 is SYGAGN. V shed 6 bases and J 3 bases; nucleotides not matched to a gene: 3. CDR3 length: 13 residues. CDR3: CASMAGGYAEQFF. The covered CDR3 bases are TGTGCCAGCATGGCTGGGGGCTATGCT.

This clone was observed a few times. Genes here carry mouse names. The CDR3 extends 4 residues past the end of the read, so its final part is completed from the germline J gene. V and J are TRBV13-3 and TRBJ2-3; 8 bases match TRBD1. CDR3 length equals 13 residues. The V gene end was trimmed by 9 bases and the J gene end by 0 bases; junction bases not matched to a gene: 3. From germline, CDR1 is NNHDY and CDR2 SYVADS. Incomplete CDR3 DNA: TGTGCCACAAACAGGGGGAGTGCAGAA. This translates into CATNRGSAE. The full CDR3 is CATNRGSAETLYF.

A word on this clone: Each gene name is a mouse one. Read sequence stops 4 residues before the CDR3 end, and the germline J gene provides the missing end. The J gene is TRBJ2-1, the V gene TRBV14, with a tentative D call TRBD1 (6 bases). V was clipped by 4 bases and J by 1 base, with 9 bases between them. Germline V gene data show CDR1 as SGHDT and CDR2 as FRDEAV. This CDR3 is 14 amino acids long. This CDR3 reads CASSRDKNYAEQFF. The CDR3 bases that were read are TGTGCCAGCAGTCGGGACAAGAACTATGCT.

This clone was seen a few times. Gene names refer to mouse genes. The CDR3 end is not reached by the read, which stops 4 residues before it; the germline J gene fills it in. The V and J genes are TRBV1 and TRBJ2-5, with 8 bases identical to TRBD2. The V gene end was trimmed by 6 bases and the J gene end by 3 bases; junction bases not matched to a gene: 5. The CDR3 totals 14 residues. Germline V gene sequence: CDR1 NSQYPW, CDR2 LRSPGD (reference sequence). CDR3 bases read: TGCACCTGCAGAGATCCTGGGGGGCAAGAC. It specifies CTCRDPGGQD. The complete CDR3 reads CTCRDPGGQDTQYF.

This clone has more than one count but fewer than ten. The listed genes are named as in mouse. The read ends 4 residues before the CDR3 terminus; that terminus is restored from the germline J gene. Distinct nucleotide sequences in the sample also encode this CDR3. The chain links TRBV1 to TRBJ2-1, with 11 bases aligning to TRBD2. This CDR3 has 13 amino acids. The germline V gene has CDR1 NSQYPW and CDR2 LRSPGD (reference sequence). The sequenced CDR3 bases are TGCACCTGCAGTGGGACTGGGGGGGCT. This translates into CTCSGTGGA. From start to end, the CDR3 is CTCSGTGGAEQFF.